The 3 T cell receptor beta chains presented below share a single source sample, sequenced in a study of blood T cell repertoires in COVID-19. Sequencing used immunoSEQ multiplex PCR; TCRdb keeps in-frame clones, though not all of them. The sample comprises around 51,000 clones, about 86% of which are singletons, and around 2.9% rests with the top ten. Sequencing was done on a sample of peripheral blood. These receptors all stem from a woman aged 80 or older with acute or convalescent COVID-19.

This clone was observed a handful of times. V gene TRBV6-5 combines with J gene TRBJ2-7; possible D gene TRBD2, 7 bases. Looked up from germline, CDR1 is MNHEY and CDR2 is SVGAGI. The CDR3 has 13 residues. Deletions cut 6 bases from V and 6 bases from J, with 15 bases between. CDR3: CASRDRTGGEQYF. DNA of the CDR3: TGTGCCAGCAGAGACAGGACGGGGGGCGAGCAGTACTTC.

This clone was found once. The chain is built from TRBV5-1 and TRBJ2-1; 7 nucleotides match TRBD2. After removal of 2 bases from V and 4 bases from J, the junction contained 3 bases not matched to a gene. CDR3 length: 14 amino acids. Germline values: CDR1 SGHRS, CDR2 YFSETQ. The DNA for the CDR3 is TGCGCCAGCAGCTTTGGGGGGGAATACAATGAGCAGTTCTTC. This sequence encodes CASSFGGEYNEQFF.

Only one count was recorded for this clone. The chain links TRBV5-1 to TRBJ2-3; possibly TRBD2 for D (6 bases). From germline, CDR1 is SGHRS and CDR2 YFSETQ. This CDR3 has 15 amino acids. Trimming pared 4 bases from V and 6 bases from J, leaving 18 bases between. The CDR3 DNA reads as TGCGCCAGCAGCCCATGGGGGGAAGGAGGGGATACGCAGTATTTT. Amino acid sequence: CASSPWGEGGDTQYF.